This record concerns one T cell receptor (beta chain) sequence. What antigen it recognizes has not been identified. Per-nucleotide qualities are absent, and no much larger clonotype sits a single base away. Profiling of TCR beta VDJ combinations and CDR3 sequences used genomic DNA as the template. An Illumina HiSeq 2000 was the platform used for TCR repertoire sequencing. On the study's bioinformatics: TRBV/TRBJ rearrangement plots, CDR3 size and DJ length profiles, and Simpson's diversity index were used to assess repertoires. The most abundant DNA sequence in the deep sequencing data was taken as the immunodominant clone. CDR3 amino acid sequences were screened for sharing across subjects and were compared with published repertoires and the VDJdb database. TCRdb took the public reads, trimmed them with fastp at Q25, ran MiXCR for clone calling and kept in-frame beta chains. Each CDR3 protein appears once, grouped with its most common genes and DNA. Here the V and J calls rest on TCRdb's processing, not on the authors' analysis. The sample table shows approximately 80,000 distinct CDR3 sequences, and under 80% are seen once. In total, the top ten clones hold 65% to 85% of the sample.

The data stem from a study of CD8+CD57+ T cells in acquired aplastic anemia (dated by TCRdb to 2017 to 2018). Notes on the research overall: Extracted DNA from sorted CD4+ and CD8+ cells averaged around 2.9 ug, ranging from roughly 0.19 to 27.4 ug. A CD8+CD57+ expansion meant a frequency higher than the mean frequency seen in healthy subjects. The paper's findings and limits, for the study overall: Although 25 to 30 CD8+ CDR3 sequences were shared by patients and controls, these sequences appeared highly expressed in patients and within the immunodominant clones of patients. CD8+ Simpson's diversity did not differ significantly between patients and healthy controls (P=0.060).

Expansion of CD8+CD57+ cells had been shown by flow cytometry in the patients chosen for sequencing. Severe acquired aplastic anemia was diagnosed in all patients according to International Study of Aplastic Anemia and Agranulocytosis and Camitta criteria. Patients had received no therapy at the time of blood sampling. In the study, sorted CD4+ and CD8+ blood T cells from patients with severe aplastic anemia and from healthy subjects underwent deep sequencing of TCR repertoires. Patients were enrolled under clinicaltrials.gov protocols 00001620, 01623167, 00001397, 00071045, 00081523 and 00961064 in the USA. Ficoll-Paque density gradient centrifugation was used to isolate peripheral blood mononuclear cells. Before DNA extraction, CD4+ and CD8+ T cells were sorted with FACS or magnetic beads. The CDR3 has 16 amino acids, counting the end cysteine and phenylalanine. Of all the DNA, just the CDR3 is kept, 48 bases in frame from base 1. The trim is 3 bases for V and 3 bases for J, with a gap of 17 bases between the germline ends. From the germline V gene (reference sequence), CDR1 is LNHNV and CDR2 is YYDKDF.

The chain was built from TRBV15 and TRBJ1-2; the D gene is unclear. Sequenced: sorted CD4+, CD8+, or CD8+CD57+ T cells (not recorded which) from PBMCs. The receptor was isolated from a human donor with aplastic anemia. The encoded CDR3 is CATSRGREIRDYGYTF. The nucleotide sequence is TGTGCCACCAGCAGGGGAAGGGAGATAAGGGACTATGGCTACACCTTC.